One and the same sample provided the 20 T cell receptor beta chains below, sequenced in a study of response to subunit inactivated influenza vaccine. TCRdb itself ran the RT-PCR reads through MiXCR, one entry per CDR3 protein. The sample records 200,000 to 300,000 distinct CDR3 sequences, roughly an eighth being singletons. This specimen consisted of non-naive T cells sorted from PBMCs, obtained around 15 days before vaccination. The receptors were sampled from a middle-aged man who received an inactivated influenza vaccine.

This clonotype was counted between two and nine times. This sequence joins TRBV5-1 and TRBJ2-1, with 12 bases identical to TRBD2. The CDR3 is 17 residues long. Germline CDR1 is SGHRS and CDR2 is YFSETQ. The V segment lost 2 bases and the J segment 2 bases; nucleotides outside the gene matches: 5. The CDR3 protein is CASSFASGRAAYNEQFF. CDR3 DNA sequence: TGCGCCAGCAGCTTCGCTAGCGGGAGGGCCGCCTACAATGAGCAGTTCTTC. Full variable domain (outside the CDR3, taken from reference TRBV5-1 and TRBJ2-1): KAGVTQTPRYLIKTRGQQVTLSCSPISGHRSVSWYQQTPGQGLQFLFEYFSETQRNKGNFPGRFSGRQFSNSRSEMNVSTLELGDSALYLCASSFASGRAAYNEQFFGPGTRLTVL.

This clonotype turned up a few times. The V and J genes are TRBV20-1 and TRBJ2-5; D may match TRBD1 or TRBD2 (6 bases each). The V gene's germline CDR1 is DFQATT and CDR2 SNEGSKA (reference sequence). V shed 8 bases and J shed 5 bases, with 18 bases lying between them. The CDR3 loop spans 13 amino acids. CDR3 in DNA: TGCAGTCCCCTGGGGGGCGCGGGGGAGACCCAGTACTTC. Amino acid sequence: CSPLGGAGETQYF.

This sequence joins TRBV4-1 and TRBJ1-3, with D maybe TRBD1 (5 bases). Trimming took 5 bases from V and 0 from J, leaving 11 bases between them. Per germline, CDR1 MGHRA and CDR2 YSYEKL. The CDR3 runs to 15 residues. In DNA form, the CDR3 reads TGCGCCAGCAGCGCCCGGGACTTCTCTGGAAACACCATATATTTT. Residues: CASSARDFSGNTIYF.

The chain has TRBV30 and TRBJ2-3; D may match TRBD1 or TRBD2 (5 bases each). This CDR3 spans 12 amino acids. V lost 4 bases, J lost 5 bases, and 10 bases lay in between. Germline CDR1 GTSNPN, CDR2 SVGIG (reference sequence). CDR3 in DNA: TGTGCCTGGACAGGGACGGGAGATACGCAGTATTTT. It encodes CAWTGTGDTQYF.

This rearrangement joins TRBV7-6 to TRBJ2-3, with D perhaps TRBD1 or TRBD2 (7 bases each). Germline CDR1 SGHVS, CDR2 FNYEAQ. Trimming removed 1 base from V and 9 bases from J, with 17 bases in between. CDR3 size: 15 residues. CDR3 amino acids: CASSLGSHQGGTQYF. CDR3 in DNA: TGTGCCAGCAGCTTAGGGTCCCACCAGGGGGGGACGCAGTATTTT.

The chain employs TRBV7-2 and TRBJ2-5, with D perhaps matching TRBD2 (6 bases). The V gene lost 3 bases and the J gene lost 0 bases, with 32 bases spanning the gap. Germline CDR1 and CDR2: SGHTA and FQGNSA. The CDR3 is made up of 22 amino acids. The DNA for the CDR3 is TGTGCCAGCAGCTTTTTGTCTGGCCGCCAGCTGAGCGGGCGCACTTACCAAGAGACCCAGTACTTC. Translating gives CASSFLSGRQLSGRTYQETQYF.

V usage is TRBV9 and J usage is TRBJ2-3; D is uncertain. The germline gives CDR1 SGDLS, CDR2 YYNGEE. The CDR3 consists of 16 residues. Deletions cut 3 bases from V and 2 bases from J, with 16 bases between. Here the CDR3 reads CASSDTGPRPTDTQYF. The DNA for the CDR3 is TGTGCCAGCAGCGACACCGGGCCCCGGCCCACAGATACGCAGTATTTT.

This clonotype has more than one count but fewer than ten. The chain joins TRBV7-9 to TRBJ1-5; 7 bases map to TRBD1. The CDR3 totals 14 residues. From germline, CDR1 is SEHNR and CDR2 FQNEAQ (reference sequence). V lost 1 base, J lost 7 bases, and 4 bases stayed unmatched. The CDR3 sequence: CASSLGTGLQPQHF. The CDR3 bases are TGTGCCAGCAGCTTAGGGACAGGTTTACAGCCCCAGCATTTT.

V gene TRBV6-2 or TRBV6-3 combines with J gene TRBJ2-5; no definite D call. V lost 3 bases to trimming and J lost 6 bases, with 5 bases between them. CDR1 and CDR2 (germline): MNHEY, SVGEGT. The CDR3 extends over 11 amino acids. The CDR3 DNA sequence: TGTGCCAGCAGTTATTACCAGACCCAGTACTTC. Its protein product is CASSYYQTQYF.

The chain has TRBV4-1 and TRBJ2-3; TRBD1 aligns across 9 bases. Germline CDR1 MGHRA, CDR2 YSYEKL. The CDR3 is made up of 16 amino acids. The V segment lost 0 bases and the J segment 4 bases; nucleotides outside the gene matches: 5. CDR3 sequence (DNA): TGCGCCAGCAGCCAAGAGGGGGGGACAGGGCCAGATACGCAGTATTTT. Protein: CASSQEGGTGPDTQYF.

This clonotype was found many times. The chain joins TRBV4-2 to TRBJ2-1; TRBD2 is a possible D gene (5 bases). The CDR3 spans 17 residues. Germline loops: CDR1 LGHNA, CDR2 YNFKEQ. The V and J ends lost 1 base and 2 bases respectively, with 15 bases between them. CDR3 DNA: TGTGCCAGCAGCCAAGGCGAAGCGAGCGGTACCTACAATGAGCAGTTCTTC. It specifies CASSQGEASGTYNEQFF.

Turning to this clonotype: This may be a read error: a much more frequent sequence differs by one nucleotide. V and J are TRBV12-3 or TRBV12-4 and TRBJ1-6; no firm D call. Trimming left V 1 base short and J 9 bases short, with 13 bases between. CDR3 length: 15 amino acids. CDR3 DNA: TGTGCCAGCAGTTTAGGTGTCAGTACGATTTCACCCCTCCACTTT. It encodes CASSLGVSTISPLHF.

This clonotype was found many times. The chain couples TRBV10-3 to TRBJ1-1, with D perhaps TRBD1 (6 bases). This CDR3 spans 13 amino acids. CDR1 ENHRY and CDR2 SYGVKD come from the germline V gene. Trimming shortened V by 4 bases and J by 6 bases, and 12 bases separated the two germline ends. Here the CDR3 DNA reads TGTGCCATCAGTGTAGGGGGGGGAGCTGAAGCTTTCTTT. It encodes CAISVGGGAEAFF.

The V call is TRBV2, the J call TRBJ1-1; 9 positions agree with TRBD1. Trimming removed 1 base from V and 0 bases from J; junction bases left unmatched: 15. Germline-derived CDR1 and CDR2 are SNHLY and FYNNEI. This CDR3 spans 20 amino acids. This CDR3 is CASSEGPPGTGYGVNTEAFF. The DNA of the CDR3 is TGTGCCAGCAGTGAAGGCCCTCCCGGGACAGGGTATGGGGTGAACACTGAAGCTTTCTTT.

Remarks on this clonotype: A much larger clone differs from this one at a single base, so this may be a read error. This chain connects TRBV20-1 to TRBJ2-3, with D tentatively TRBD1 (5 bases). This CDR3 has 13 residues. Germline CDR1 and CDR2: DFQATT and SNEGSKA (reference sequence). DNA of the CDR3: TGCAGTGCCCGACCCTCAGGCACAGGTACGCAGTATTTT. It is translated as CSARPSGTGTQYF.

The rearrangement links TRBV3-1 to TRBJ2-5, with 9 bases lining up with TRBD2. V shed 2 bases, J shed 2 bases, and the junction held 6 bases outside the gene matches. The CDR3 runs 16 residues. Germline lookup yields CDR1 LGHDT and CDR2 YNNKEL (reference sequence). For the CDR3, the DNA is TGTGCCAGCAGCCAAACGGCTAGCGGGGTACAAGAGACCCAGTACTTC. It codes for CASSQTASGVQETQYF.

The chain combines TRBV6-1 with TRBJ1-2; TRBD1 aligns across 9 bases. V lost 7 bases, J lost 8 bases, and 8 bases stayed unmatched. The CDR3 has 13 amino acids. Germline V gene lookup returns CDR1 MNHNS and CDR2 SASEGT. CDR3 in DNA: TGTGCCAGCAATATACAGGGGGCGGGAGGCTACACCTTC. The encoded protein is CASNIQGAGGYTF.

This clonotype was observed at least ten times. This rearrangement joins TRBV20-1 to TRBJ1-5; D unclear. The CDR3 spans 12 residues. CDR1 and CDR2 (germline): DFQATT, SNEGSKA (reference sequence). V lost 2 bases, J lost 7 bases, and 9 bases lay in between. The CDR3 DNA reads as TGCAGTGCTAGATTTCCCCCACAGCCCCAGCATTTT. Translation gives CSARFPPQPQHF.

The sample holds many counts of this clonotype. J is TRBJ2-7 and V is TRBV7-2, with 9 positions matching TRBD2. V lost 5 bases to trimming and J lost 4 bases; unmatched junction nucleotides: 15. This CDR3 is built from 17 residues. Germline assignment: CDR1 SGHTA and CDR2 FQGNSA. CDR3 DNA: TGTGCCAGCAGCCCTCTTCCCCTAGCGGGATATAATTACGAGCAGTACTTC. It is translated as CASSPLPLAGYNYEQYF.

This clonotype was observed a few times. The rearrangement links TRBV5-1 to TRBJ2-2, with a weak D call TRBD2 (7 bases). Trimming cost V 0 bases and J 0 bases, with 18 bases left between them. The CDR3 runs to 19 residues. CDR1 and CDR2 from the germline V gene are SGHRS and YFSETQ. The CDR3 protein is CASSLAYGGQRPNTGELFF. The DNA of the CDR3 is TGCGCCAGCAGCTTGGCCTACGGGGGGCAACGGCCGAACACCGGGGAGCTGTTTTTT. Supplemented by reference TRBV5-1 and TRBJ2-2, the full variable domain reads KAGVTQTPRYLIKTRGQQVTLSCSPISGHRSVSWYQQTPGQGLQFLFEYFSETQRNKGNFPGRFSGRQFSNSRSEMNVSTLELGDSALYLCASSLAYGGQRPNTGELFFGEGSRLTVL.